These 16 T cell receptor beta chains share one sample of origin, sequenced in a study of neurological immune-mediated disorders. TCRdb processed the 5' RACE reads anew with MiXCR; each CDR3 protein has one entry. The sample shows about 70,000 distinct CDR3 sequences, 2.5% to 4% of them seen only once. The source material was PBMCs. These receptors were collected from a woman in her forties or fifties with multiple sclerosis.

The table lists this clonotype with many counts. The chain couples TRBV5-1 to TRBJ2-1, with 7 bases aligning to TRBD2. The germline V gene has CDR1 SGHRS and CDR2 YFSETQ. This CDR3 contains 14 residues. V trimming: 0 bases; J trimming: 8 bases; junction bases outside the gene matches: 5. This CDR3 reads CASSLAAGRDEQFF. CDR3 bases: TGCGCCAGCAGCTTGGCCGCAGGGAGGGATGAGCAGTTCTTC.

This clonotype was observed at least ten times. The gene calls are TRBV27 and TRBJ2-7, with a possible D match to TRBD2 (6 bases). CDR1 is MNHEY, CDR2 SMNVEV, per germline (reference sequence). This CDR3 has 15 amino acids. The ends were cut back, 5 bases at V and 2 bases at J, with 16 bases in the middle. In nucleotides, the CDR3 is TGTGCCAGCAGTCCCTCGGGCGGGAACACCTACGAGCAGTACTTC. It translates to CASSPSGGNTYEQYF.

This clonotype was detected many times. The rearrangement joins TRBV20-1 to TRBJ1-5, with a tentative D call TRBD1 (6 bases). The V end was cut by 0 bases, the J end by 9 bases, with 18 bases between. Germline CDR1 is DFQATT and CDR2 is SNEGSKA (reference sequence). The CDR3 covers 15 residues. The DNA for the CDR3 is TGCAGTGCTAGAGATACGGGCGGGGGCAAGGGGCCCCAGCATTTT. This gives the protein CSARDTGGGKGPQHF.

This clonotype was observed at least ten times. This chain uses TRBV5-1 with TRBJ2-1; 9 nucleotides match TRBD2. CDR1 is SGHRS, CDR2 YFSETQ, per germline. The CDR3 contains 15 residues. The J segment lost 5 bases and the V segment lost 4 bases, leaving 7 bases of the junction unmatched. The CDR3 DNA is TGCGCCAGCAGCAGGAGACTAGCGGCCCACAATGAGCAGTTCTTC. This encodes CASSRRLAAHNEQFF.

This clonotype has ten or more counts. The chain couples TRBV12-3 or TRBV12-4 to TRBJ1-4, with D possibly being TRBD1 (5 bases). The CDR3 runs 15 residues. V was trimmed by 6 bases and J by 8 bases, leaving 19 bases between them. This chain's CDR3 is CASRPSGVGREKLFF. CDR3 sequence (DNA): TGTGCCAGCAGGCCCTCCGGGGTGGGGCGAGAAAAACTGTTTTTT.

Of note for this clonotype: A clone one base away is much larger, so this may be a read error. CDR3 sequence: CASSQTGSNQPQHF. CDR3 DNA: TGTGCCAGCAGTCAAACAGGGAGCAATCAGCCCCAGCATTTT. This chain joins TRBV12-3 or TRBV12-4 and TRBJ1-5, with D possibly being TRBD1 (6 bases). Trimming stripped 5 bases from V and 1 base from J, with 9 bases between. CDR3 length equals 14 residues.

This clonotype has at least ten counts. The gene calls are TRBV10-3 and TRBJ2-3; TRBD1 is a possible D gene (6 bases). CDR1 and CDR2 (germline): ENHRY, SYGVKD. V dropped 2 bases and J dropped 3 bases, with 12 bases sitting between them. The CDR3 loop spans 15 amino acids. The CDR3 region is CAISEPGHLTDTQYF. The CDR3 DNA reads TGTGCCATCAGTGAGCCGGGACATCTAACAGATACGCAGTATTTT.

This clonotype was picked up many times. The V call is TRBV12-3 or TRBV12-4, the J call TRBJ2-3, with TRBD2 matching over 7 bases. This CDR3 has 16 residues. V was clipped by 5 bases and J by 5 bases; unmatched bases: 13. The CDR3 loop reads CASSPNLDGGRDTQYF. For the CDR3, the DNA is TGTGCCAGCAGTCCAAACCTGGACGGGGGGAGAGATACGCAGTATTTT.

A remark on this clonotype: One junction end does not reproduce the germline sequence, and a read error may be involved. The chain joins TRBV20-1 to TRBJ1-6; D is perhaps TRBD1 (6 bases). This CDR3 is 13 amino acids long. Germline CDR1 is DFQATT and CDR2 is SNEGSKA (reference sequence). This CDR3 reads CSAATGRDSHLHF. CDR3 nucleotides: TGCAGTGCCGCGACAGGCAGGGATTCACACCTCCACTTT.

At least ten counts were recorded for this clonotype. The chain joins TRBV20-1 to TRBJ2-3; D not resolved. Germline V gene lookup returns CDR1 DFQATT and CDR2 SNEGSKA (reference sequence). Trimming shortened V by 2 bases and J by 10 bases, and 13 bases separated the two germline ends. The CDR3 is 12 amino acids. CDR3 in DNA: TGCAGTGCTAGATCTTCCCCTCCTGCGCAGTATTTT. It translates to CSARSSPPAQYF.

This clonotype was counted once. A much larger clone is a single base away; this may be a read error. V gene TRBV10-3 combines with J gene TRBJ1-2; D might be TRBD1 (5 bases). Germline V gene lookup returns CDR1 ENHRY and CDR2 SYGVKD. The length of the CDR3 is 12 residues. The DNA of the CDR3 is TGTCCCATCAGTGATACTGAGAAGGGGTACACCTTC. Amino acid sequence: CPISDTEKGYTF.

The table lists this clonotype with many counts. V is TRBV4-2 and J is TRBJ2-1; 9 bases map to TRBD2. The CDR3 length is 14 residues. The germline V gene encodes CDR1 LGHNA and CDR2 YNFKEQ. With 4 bases clipped from V and 7 bases from J, the junction kept 5 bases outside the gene matches. CDR3 sequence: CASSPAGGGNEQFF. The CDR3 nucleotides are TGTGCCAGCAGCCCAGCGGGGGGCGGTAATGAGCAGTTCTTC.

This clonotype has a count of ten or more. One end of the junction fails to match germline, which may point to a read error. The chain's CDR3 is CSAREGQGDGYTF. The CDR3 DNA sequence: TGCAGTGCCAGAGAGGGACAGGGAGATGGCTACACCTTC. The chain joins TRBV20-1 to TRBJ1-2; TRBD1 agrees at 9 bases. Germline CDR1 and CDR2: DFQATT and SNEGSKA (reference sequence). The CDR3 totals 13 residues.

This clonotype has a count of ten or more. The rearrangement links TRBV20-1 to TRBJ1-5; TRBD1 might be the D (6 bases). Germline V gives CDR1 DFQATT, CDR2 SNEGSKA (reference sequence). The CDR3 is 13 residues long. Trimming pared 7 bases from V and 3 bases from J, leaving 13 bases between. The CDR3 here is CSVGQSFNQPQHF. The CDR3 bases are TGCAGTGTTGGACAGAGCTTCAATCAGCCCCAGCATTTT.

The table lists this clonotype with many counts. V is TRBV5-1 and J is TRBJ2-3; D is possibly TRBD2 (5 bases). The CDR3 is 16 amino acids. From germline, CDR1 is SGHRS and CDR2 YFSETQ. V gave up 1 base and J gave up 0 bases, with 12 bases separating them. The CDR3 nucleotides read TGCGCCAGCAGCTTGCCCGGCGGGCCGAGCACAGATACGCAGTATTTT. The encoded protein is CASSLPGGPSTDTQYF. The full variable domain, completed using reference TRBV5-1 and TRBJ2-3, is KAGVTQTPRYLIKTRGQQVTLSCSPISGHRSVSWYQQTPGQGLQFLFEYFSETQRNKGNFPGRFSGRQFSNSRSEMNVSTLELGDSALYLCASSLPGGPSTDTQYFGPGTRLTVL.

This clonotype was observed at least ten times. This rearrangement joins TRBV5-4 to TRBJ2-1; the D is unclear. The V gene's germline CDR1 is SGHNT and CDR2 YYREEE (reference sequence). V was trimmed by 4 bases and J by 3 bases, leaving 17 bases between them. CDR3 length: 16 amino acids. CDR3 protein: CASSRPTENHYNEQFF. Here the CDR3 DNA reads TGTGCCAGCAGCCGACCGACCGAGAACCACTACAATGAGCAGTTCTTC.